This T cell receptor beta chain emerged from a study of blood T cells in healthy people across ages. The trim removed 6 bases at V and 6 bases at J, leaving 16 bases unmatched. The length of the CDR3 is 16 residues. Germline V gene sequence: CDR1 SNHLY, CDR2 FYNNEI. A second PCR, run for about 7 to 12 cycles, used a sample-barcoded 5' primer plus a J-beta primer mix. Every individual sample yielded 2.5 million or more paired-end reads (each containing CDR3). Each CDR3 protein is one row after TCRdb ran MiXCR on the 5' RACE reads. Of about 1.7 million distinct CDR3 sequences listed, 28% are singletons. With respect to this clonotype: Its antigen is still unknown.

Study-level results: Naive T cell percentage showed a strong correlation with the diversity of TCR beta.

Material: blood. The V call is TRBV2, the J call TRBJ2-7, with 8 bases aligning to TRBD1. This clonotype originated in a woman aged 25 to 45 in good health. The CDR3 region has the DNA TGTGCCAGCAGCCGGGACTCGACAGGGGAAGGGGTCGAGCAGTACTTC. The encoded protein is CASSRDSTGEGVEQYF.